The next 7 T cell receptor beta chains were all read from a single sample in a study of blood T cells in healthy people across ages. For the second PCR, which ran for 7 to 11 cycles, a sample-barcoded 5' primer and a J-beta primer mix were used. TCRdb reanalysed the 5' RACE reads using MiXCR and keeps one entry per CDR3 protein. The sample records 1.5 million to 2 million distinct CDR3 sequences, roughly 32% being singletons. Sequenced: blood. These receptors were collected from a woman in her thirties in good health.

This chain links TRBV18 with TRBJ1-1; D uncertain. This CDR3 contains 13 residues. V lost 9 bases and J 0 bases, leaving 11 bases between the germline ends. CDR1 KGHSH and CDR2 LQKENI come from the germline V gene. For the CDR3, the DNA is TGTGCCAGTTCGTCAGACGTGAACACTGAAGCTTTCTTT. It yields the protein CASSSDVNTEAFF. The whole variable domain, filled in from reference TRBV18 and TRBJ1-1, reads NAGVMQNPRHLVRRRGQEARLRCSPMKGHSHVYWYRQLPEEGLKFMVYLQKENIIDESGMPKERFSAEFPKEGPSILRIQQVVRGDSAAYFCASSSDVNTEAFFGQGTRLTVV.

This clonotype was observed a handful of times. J is TRBJ2-1 and V is TRBV28; D is ambiguous. Trimming removed 4 bases at V and 4 bases at J, with 5 bases between. This CDR3 region has 12 residues. Germline CDR1 MDHEN, CDR2 SYDVKM. The CDR3 region is CASSSHYNEQFF. The CDR3, as DNA: TGTGCCAGCAGTTCCCATTACAATGAGCAGTTCTTC.

The chain employs TRBV2 and TRBJ1-1; 7 bases map to TRBD1. The CDR3 totals 15 residues. The germline CDR1 and CDR2 sequences are SNHLY and FYNNEI. Trimming at V came to 6 bases and at J to 1 base, leaving 8 bases not matched to a gene. The CDR3 loop is CASRRETGTNTEAFF. The CDR3 DNA sequence: TGTGCCAGCAGAAGAGAGACAGGGACGAACACTGAAGCTTTCTTT.

This clonotype was seen a handful of times. The rearrangement joins TRBV24-1 to TRBJ2-7; D call uncertain. The J call may be faulty, since TRBJ2-5 better matches the DNA end. In germline, CDR1 is KGHDR, CDR2 SFDVKD. This CDR3 contains 14 residues. This chain's CDR3 is CATSDTAKGETQYF. The CDR3 nucleotides read TGTGCCACCAGTGACACCGCAAAGGGAGAGACCCAGTACTTC.

This clonotype has just a few counts. The V call is TRBV2, the J call TRBJ2-7, with 10 bases that match TRBD1. The CDR3 contains 13 residues. The V gene's germline CDR1 is SNHLY and CDR2 FYNNEI. Trimming took 9 bases from V and 2 from J; bases not matched to a gene: 4. CDR3 DNA sequence: TGTGCCAGTCAGACAGGGGGCGCCTACGAGCAGTACTTC. Translating it yields CASQTGGAYEQYF.

The V gene is TRBV18, the J gene TRBJ2-1; D is unresolved. Germline CDR1 KGHSH, CDR2 LQKENI. CDR3 size: 17 residues. The germline V and J ends were trimmed by 0 bases and 3 bases, with 15 bases remaining between them. CDR3 loop: CASSPPLGSTGYNEQFF. The CDR3 DNA is TGTGCCAGCTCACCACCTCTGGGAAGCACTGGCTACAATGAGCAGTTCTTC.

The J gene is TRBJ2-2, the V gene TRBV18; D remains ambiguous. Germline V lookup: CDR1 KGHSH, CDR2 LQKENI. V was shortened by 3 bases and J by 4 bases, with 15 bases between the two germline ends. The CDR3 runs to 16 residues. The CDR3 spells CASSPVKVDATGELFF. CDR3 DNA: TGTGCCAGCTCACCTGTGAAGGTCGACGCCACCGGGGAGCTGTTTTTT.